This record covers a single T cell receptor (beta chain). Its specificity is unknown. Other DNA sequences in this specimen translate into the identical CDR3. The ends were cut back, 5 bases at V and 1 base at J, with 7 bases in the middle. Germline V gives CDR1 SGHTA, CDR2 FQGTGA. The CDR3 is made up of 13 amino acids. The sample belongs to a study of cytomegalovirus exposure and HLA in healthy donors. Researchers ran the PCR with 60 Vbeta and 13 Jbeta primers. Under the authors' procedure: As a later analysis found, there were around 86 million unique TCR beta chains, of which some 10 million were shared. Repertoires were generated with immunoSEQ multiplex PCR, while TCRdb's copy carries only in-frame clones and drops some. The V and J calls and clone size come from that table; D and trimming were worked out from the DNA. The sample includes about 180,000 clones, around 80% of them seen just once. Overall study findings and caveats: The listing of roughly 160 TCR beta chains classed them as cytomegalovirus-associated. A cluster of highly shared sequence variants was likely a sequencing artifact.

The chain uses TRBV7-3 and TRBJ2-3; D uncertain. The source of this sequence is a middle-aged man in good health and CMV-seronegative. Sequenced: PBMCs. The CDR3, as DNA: TGTGCCAGCAGCCTGTCTGGCACAGATACGCAGTATTTT. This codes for CASSLSGTDTQYF.